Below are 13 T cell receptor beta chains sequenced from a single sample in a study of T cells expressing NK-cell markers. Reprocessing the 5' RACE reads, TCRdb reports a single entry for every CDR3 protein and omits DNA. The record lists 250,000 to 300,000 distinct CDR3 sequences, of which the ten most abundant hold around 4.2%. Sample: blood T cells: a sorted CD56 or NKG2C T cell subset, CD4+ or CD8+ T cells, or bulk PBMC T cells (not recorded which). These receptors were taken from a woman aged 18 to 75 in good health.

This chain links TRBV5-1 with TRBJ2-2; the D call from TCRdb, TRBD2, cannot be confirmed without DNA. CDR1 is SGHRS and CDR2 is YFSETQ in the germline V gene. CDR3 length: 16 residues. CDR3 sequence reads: CASSLATGTNTGELFF.

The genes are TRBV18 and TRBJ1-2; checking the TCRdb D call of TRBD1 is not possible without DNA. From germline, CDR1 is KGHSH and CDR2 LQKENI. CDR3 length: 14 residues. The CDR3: CASEAGQGFYGYTF. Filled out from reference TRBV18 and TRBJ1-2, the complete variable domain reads NAGVMQNPRHLVRRRGQEARLRCSPMKGHSHVYWYRQLPEEGLKFMVYLQKENIIDESGMPKERFSAEFPKEGPSILRIQQVVRGDSAAYFCASEAGQGFYGYTFGSGTRLTVV.

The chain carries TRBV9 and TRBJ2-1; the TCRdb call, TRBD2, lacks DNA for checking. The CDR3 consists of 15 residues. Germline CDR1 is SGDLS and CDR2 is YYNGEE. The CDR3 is CASSPPGLDYNEQFF.

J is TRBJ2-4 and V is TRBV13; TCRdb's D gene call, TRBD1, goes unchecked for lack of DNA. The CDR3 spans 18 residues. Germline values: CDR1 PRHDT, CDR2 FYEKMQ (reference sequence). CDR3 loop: CASSLVGLGQGAVDIQYF.

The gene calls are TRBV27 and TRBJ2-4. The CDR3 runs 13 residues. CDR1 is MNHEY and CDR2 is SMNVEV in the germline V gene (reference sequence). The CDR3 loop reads CASSYLDSGIQYF.

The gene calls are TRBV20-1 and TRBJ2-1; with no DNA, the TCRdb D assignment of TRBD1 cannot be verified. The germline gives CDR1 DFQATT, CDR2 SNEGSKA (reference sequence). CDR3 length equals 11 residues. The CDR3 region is CSADRGNEQFF.

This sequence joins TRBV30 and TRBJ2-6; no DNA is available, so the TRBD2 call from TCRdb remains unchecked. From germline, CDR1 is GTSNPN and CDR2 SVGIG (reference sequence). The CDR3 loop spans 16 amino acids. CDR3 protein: CAQSVKGVSGANVLTF.

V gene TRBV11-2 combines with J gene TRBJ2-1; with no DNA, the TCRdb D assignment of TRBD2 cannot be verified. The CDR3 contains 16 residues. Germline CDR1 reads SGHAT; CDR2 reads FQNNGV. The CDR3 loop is CASSLDILAGYNEQFF. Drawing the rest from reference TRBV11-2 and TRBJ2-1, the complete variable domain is EAGVAQSPRYKIIEKRQSVAFWCNPISGHATLYWYQQILGQGPKLLIQFQNNGVVDDSQLPKDRFSAERLKGVDSTLKIQPAKLEDSAVYLCASSLDILAGYNEQFFGPGTRLTVL.

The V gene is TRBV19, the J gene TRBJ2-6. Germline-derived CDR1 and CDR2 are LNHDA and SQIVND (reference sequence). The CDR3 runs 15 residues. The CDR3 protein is CASSARGSGANVLTF.

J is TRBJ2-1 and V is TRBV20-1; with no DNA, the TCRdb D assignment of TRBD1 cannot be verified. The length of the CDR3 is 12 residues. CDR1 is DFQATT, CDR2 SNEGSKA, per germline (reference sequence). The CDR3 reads CSARGLYNEQFF.

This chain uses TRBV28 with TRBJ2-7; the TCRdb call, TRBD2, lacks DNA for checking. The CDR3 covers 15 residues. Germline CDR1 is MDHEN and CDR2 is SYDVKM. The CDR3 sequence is CASSSQADLSYEQYF. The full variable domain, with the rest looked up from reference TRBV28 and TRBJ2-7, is DVKVTQSSRYLVKRTGEKVFLECVQDMDHENMFWYRQDPGLGLRLIYFSYDVKMKEKGDIPEGYSVSREKKERFSLILESASTNQTSMYLCASSSQADLSYEQYFGPGTRLTVT.

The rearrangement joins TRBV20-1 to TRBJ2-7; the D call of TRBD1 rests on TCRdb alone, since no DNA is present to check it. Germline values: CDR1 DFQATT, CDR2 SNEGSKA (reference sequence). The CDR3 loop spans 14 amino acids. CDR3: CSARDRRGNDEQYF.

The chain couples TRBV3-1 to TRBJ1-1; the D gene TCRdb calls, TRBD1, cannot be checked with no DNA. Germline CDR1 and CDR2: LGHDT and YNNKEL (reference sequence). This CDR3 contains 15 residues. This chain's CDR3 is CASSQGDHWNTEAFF.